This T cell receptor (beta chain) was identified in a study of CD8+CD57+ T cells in acquired aplastic anemia. Genomic DNA served as template for TCR beta VDJ and CDR3 profiling. One entry per CDR3 protein, called by TCRdb with MiXCR from the reads. The top ten clones hold roughly 61% of a sample with just over 200,000 distinct CDR3 sequences, roughly two thirds of them seen once. Sequencing was done on patients that had shown CD8+CD57+ cell expansion by flow cytometry. Worth noting for this clonotype: An end of the junction differs from the germline gene, which may be a read error.

This CDR3 has 16 amino acids. From germline, CDR1 is SGHTA and CDR2 FQGNSA. This TCR was recovered from a human donor with aplastic anemia. The sample comprised sorted CD4+, CD8+, or CD8+CD57+ T cells (not recorded which) from PBMCs. The rearrangement links TRBV7-2 to TRBJ2-1, with TRBD2 as a possible D gene (7 bases). The CDR3 sequence: CASSLASGGVSNEQSF. The CDR3 DNA reads as TGTGCCAGCAGCTTAGCTTCGGGGGGCGTCTCCAATGAGCAGTCCTTC.